This T cell receptor beta chain was found in a study of TIL therapy for anti-PD-1-resistant metastatic lung cancer (dated by TCRdb to the early 2020s). The study in broad terms: Enrolled patients had a median age of around 49 years (range about 38-75) and a median tumor PD-L1 proportion score of 6% to 6.5%. Across the cohort, whole-exome sequencing showed a median non-synonymous tumor mutation burden of 1.5 mutations per megabase. The cohort was composed predominantly of lung adenocarcinoma, with a few EGFR-mutant and two ALK-rearranged tumors included, and half of patients were identified as current or former smokers. Clonotypes were tracked across tumor, expanded TIL product and serial blood samples by T cell receptor beta sequencing of tumor and peripheral blood. What the research found in general, with its limitations: The cohort was highly selected, including more treatment-naive, never-smoker and oncogene-addicted patients than is typical, which limits generalizability. Higher clonality and lower diversity were observed in expanded TIL cultures than in baseline intratumoral T cells (median clonality approximately 6.4% vs 31%, p < 0.0001). Clonal turnover during TIL culture was high, and many clones enriched in the product were not detected in the baseline tumor, suggesting clonal contraction instead of faithful expansion. The study protocol defined all tumor marker inferences as exploratory.

This clone was seen a handful of times. Its antigen is not yet known. There are no base qualities to consult, and no much larger clone falls within one base. The time point label on this specimen signifies: pre-treatment sample, taken before nivolumab and TIL therapy. Baseline tumor samples were excised metastases, mostly pleural nodules or supraclavicular lymph nodes, from the same resection used to grow TIL. Tumors were harvested prior to any PD-1/PD-L1 blockade, after which nivolumab was administered to patients, and lymphodepletion, expanded TIL infusion and IL-2 were given to patients who progressed. Adults with stage 4 NSCLC were enrolled in a dual-center phase I trial from October 2017 to early 2020. The samples were drawn from an open-label, single-arm phase I trial testing tumor-infiltrating lymphocyte therapy combined with nivolumab in advanced non-small cell lung cancer. Portions of each resected tumor were snap-frozen in liquid nitrogen and stored at -80 °C. Tumor regions of interest were chosen on H&E sections by laser-capture macrodissection, pulverized into roughly 14 mg aliquots, and extracted with Qiagen Allprep kits.

Using bias-controlled multiplex PCR with the immunoSEQ v3 hsTCRB kit, the TCR beta CDR3 regions were amplified from genomic DNA. TCR libraries were sequenced on an Illumina NextSeq 500 to some 2 million read pairs for survey level or about 5-6 million for deep level. On the study's bioinformatics: Clonality was reported by immunoSEQ Analyzer software, which also assigned V, D and J genes and filtered out non-productive sequences. Repertoires were compared by productive Simpson clonality and by the Morisita overlap index of productive TRB rearrangements between infused TIL and blood. The source is immuneACCESS, and TCRdb retained only in-frame sequences with V and J called. Part of the clones is not carried over; for the studies checked, unresolved V genes explain less than half of this, and the remainder is unexplained. V and J calls and clone size are as listed in that table; D and trimming were resolved from the DNA. The sample yields tens of thousands of clones; 72% were counted once. The biggest ten clones account for about 6.9% of the sample.

Taken from the germline V gene (reference sequence), the CDR1 and CDR2 loops are LNHDA and SQIVND. V and J are trimmed by 7 bases and 1 base, and the gene matches miss 18 bases of the junction. Counted from cysteine to phenylalanine, this CDR3 has 20 amino acids. Left in the record is the CDR3 DNA by itself, 60 bases read in frame from the first base. This TCR derives from a person aged 25-80 years with non-small cell lung cancer. The starting material was tumor tissue, obtained at baseline. Recombination joined TRBV19 with TRBJ2-6; 8 middle bases align to TRBD2. Here is the DNA: TGTGCCAGTACCCTCGACGGGGGGGCAGGGGACCTTTCTGGGGCCAACGTCCTGACTTTC. Its translation reads: CASTLDGGAGDLSGANVLTF.